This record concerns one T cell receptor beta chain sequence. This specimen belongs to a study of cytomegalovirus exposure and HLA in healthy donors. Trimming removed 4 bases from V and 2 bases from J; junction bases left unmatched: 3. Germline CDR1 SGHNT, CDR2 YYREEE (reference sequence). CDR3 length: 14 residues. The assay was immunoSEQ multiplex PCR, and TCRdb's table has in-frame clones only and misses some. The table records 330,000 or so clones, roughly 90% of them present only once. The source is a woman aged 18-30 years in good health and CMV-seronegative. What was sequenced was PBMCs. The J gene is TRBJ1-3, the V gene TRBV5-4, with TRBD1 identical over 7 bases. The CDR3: CASSIQGAGNTIYF. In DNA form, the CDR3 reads TGTGCCAGCAGCATTCAGGGGGCTGGAAACACCATATATTTT.